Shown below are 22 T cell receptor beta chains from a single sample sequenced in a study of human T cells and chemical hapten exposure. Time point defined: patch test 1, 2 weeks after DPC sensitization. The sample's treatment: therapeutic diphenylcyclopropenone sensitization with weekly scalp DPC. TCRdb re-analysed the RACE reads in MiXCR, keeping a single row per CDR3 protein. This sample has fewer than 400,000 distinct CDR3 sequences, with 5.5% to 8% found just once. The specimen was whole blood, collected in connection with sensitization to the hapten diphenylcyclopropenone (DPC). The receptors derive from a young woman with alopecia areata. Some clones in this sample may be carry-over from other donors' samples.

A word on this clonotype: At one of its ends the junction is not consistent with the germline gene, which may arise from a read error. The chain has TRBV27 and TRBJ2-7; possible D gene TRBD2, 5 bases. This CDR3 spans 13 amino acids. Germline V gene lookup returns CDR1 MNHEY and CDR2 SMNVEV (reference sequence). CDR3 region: CARSLKGAYEQYF. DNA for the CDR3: TGTGCCCGCAGTTTAAAGGGAGCCTACGAGCAGTACTTC.

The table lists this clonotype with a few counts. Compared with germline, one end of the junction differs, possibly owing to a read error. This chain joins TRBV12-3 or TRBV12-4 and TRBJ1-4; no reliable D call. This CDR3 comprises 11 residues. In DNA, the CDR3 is TGTGCCAGCAGTTTCGGTACAGAAAGCTATTTT. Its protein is CASSFGTESYF.

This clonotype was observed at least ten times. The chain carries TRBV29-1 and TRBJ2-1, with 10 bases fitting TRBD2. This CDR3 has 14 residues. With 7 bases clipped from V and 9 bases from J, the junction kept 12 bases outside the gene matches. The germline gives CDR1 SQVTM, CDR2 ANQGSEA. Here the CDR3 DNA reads TGCAGCGCCAGGGACAGCGGGGGGGTAGGTGAGCAGTTCTTC. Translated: CSARDSGGVGEQFF.

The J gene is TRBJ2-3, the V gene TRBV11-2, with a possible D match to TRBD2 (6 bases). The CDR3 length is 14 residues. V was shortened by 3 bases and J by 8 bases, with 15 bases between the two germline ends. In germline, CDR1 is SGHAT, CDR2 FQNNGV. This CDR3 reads CASSLGGTLGTQYF. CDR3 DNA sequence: TGTGCCAGCAGCTTGGGAGGAACATTGGGTACGCAGTATTTT.

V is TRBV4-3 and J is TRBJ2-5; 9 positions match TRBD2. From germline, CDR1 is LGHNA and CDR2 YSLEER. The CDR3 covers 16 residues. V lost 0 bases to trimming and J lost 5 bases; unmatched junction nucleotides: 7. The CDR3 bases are TGCGCCAGCAGCCAAGATTGGTCTAGCGGGGTCGAGACCCAGTACTTC. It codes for CASSQDWSSGVETQYF.

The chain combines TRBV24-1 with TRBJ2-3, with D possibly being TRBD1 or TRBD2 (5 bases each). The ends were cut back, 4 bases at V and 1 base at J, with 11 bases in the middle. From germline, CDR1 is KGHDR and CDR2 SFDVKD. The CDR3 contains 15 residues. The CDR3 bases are TGTGCCACCAGTGACGCCGTGGGGGGCACAGATACGCAGTATTTT. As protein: CATSDAVGGTDTQYF.

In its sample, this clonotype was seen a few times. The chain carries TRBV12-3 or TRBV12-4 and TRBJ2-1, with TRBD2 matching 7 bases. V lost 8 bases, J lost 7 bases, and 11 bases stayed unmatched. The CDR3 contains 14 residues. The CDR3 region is CASLREDRRNEQFF. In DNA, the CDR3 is TGTGCCAGCCTCCGGGAGGATCGGAGAAATGAGCAGTTCTTC.

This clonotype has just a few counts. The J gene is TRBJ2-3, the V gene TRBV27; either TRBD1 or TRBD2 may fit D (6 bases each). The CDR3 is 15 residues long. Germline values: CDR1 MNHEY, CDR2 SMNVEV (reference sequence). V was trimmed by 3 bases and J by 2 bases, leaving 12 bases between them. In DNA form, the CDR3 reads TGTGCCAGCAGTTTGTTCGGGGGCCTCACAGATACGCAGTATTTT. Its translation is CASSLFGGLTDTQYF.

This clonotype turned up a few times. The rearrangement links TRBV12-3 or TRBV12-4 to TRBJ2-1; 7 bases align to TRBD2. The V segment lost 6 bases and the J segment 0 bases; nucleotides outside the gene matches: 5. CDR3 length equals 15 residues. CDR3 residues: CASSRLARSYNEQFF. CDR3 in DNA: TGTGCCAGCAGCAGACTAGCCCGCTCCTACAATGAGCAGTTCTTC.

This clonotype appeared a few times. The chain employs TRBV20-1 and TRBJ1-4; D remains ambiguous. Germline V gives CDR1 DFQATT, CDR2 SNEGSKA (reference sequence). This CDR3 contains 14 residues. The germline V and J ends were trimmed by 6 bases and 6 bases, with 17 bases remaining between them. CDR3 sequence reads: CSAKNLVTYEKLFF. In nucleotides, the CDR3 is TGCAGTGCCAAAAACCTGGTGACCTATGAAAAACTGTTTTTT.

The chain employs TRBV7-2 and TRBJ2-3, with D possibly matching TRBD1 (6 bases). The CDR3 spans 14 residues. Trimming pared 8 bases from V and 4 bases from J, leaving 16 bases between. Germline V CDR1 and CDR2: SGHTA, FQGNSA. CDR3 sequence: CASLPRGVADTQYF. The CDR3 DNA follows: TGTGCCAGCCTCCCCAGGGGCGTCGCAGATACGCAGTATTTT.

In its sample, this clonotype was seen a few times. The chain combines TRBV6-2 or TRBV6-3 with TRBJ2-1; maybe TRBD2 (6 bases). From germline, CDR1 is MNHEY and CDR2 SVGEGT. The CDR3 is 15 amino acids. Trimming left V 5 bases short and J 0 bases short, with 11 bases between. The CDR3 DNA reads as TGTGCCAGCAGTCCCCGGGGAGGCTCCTACAATGAGCAGTTCTTC. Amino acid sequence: CASSPRGGSYNEQFF.

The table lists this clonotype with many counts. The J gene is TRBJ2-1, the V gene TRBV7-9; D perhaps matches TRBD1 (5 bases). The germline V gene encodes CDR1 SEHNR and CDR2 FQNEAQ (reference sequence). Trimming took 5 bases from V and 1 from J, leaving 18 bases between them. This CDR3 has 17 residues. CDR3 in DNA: TGTGCCAGCAGCCGACGTAGTCAGGGTTTGTCCTACAATGAGCAGTTCTTC. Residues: CASSRRSQGLSYNEQFF.

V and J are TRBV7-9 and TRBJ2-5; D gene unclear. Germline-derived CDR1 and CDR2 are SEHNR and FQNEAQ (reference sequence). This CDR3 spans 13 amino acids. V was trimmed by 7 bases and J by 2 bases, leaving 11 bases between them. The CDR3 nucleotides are TGTGCCAGCACTCCAACGGTTCAAGAGACCCAGTACTTC. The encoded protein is CASTPTVQETQYF. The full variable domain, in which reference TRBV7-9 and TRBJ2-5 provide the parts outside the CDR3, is DTGVSQNPRHKITKRGQNVTFRCDPISEHNRLYWYRQTLGQGPEFLTYFQNEAQLEKSRLLSDRFSAERPKGSFSTLEIQRTEQGDSAMYLCASTPTVQETQYFGPGTRLLVL.

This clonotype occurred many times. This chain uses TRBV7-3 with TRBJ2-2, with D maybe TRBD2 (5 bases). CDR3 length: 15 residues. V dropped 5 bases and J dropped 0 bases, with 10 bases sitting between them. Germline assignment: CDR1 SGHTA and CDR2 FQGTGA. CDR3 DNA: TGTGCCAGCAGCCCCCTCGGGGCGAACACCGGGGAGCTGTTTTTT. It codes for CASSPLGANTGELFF.

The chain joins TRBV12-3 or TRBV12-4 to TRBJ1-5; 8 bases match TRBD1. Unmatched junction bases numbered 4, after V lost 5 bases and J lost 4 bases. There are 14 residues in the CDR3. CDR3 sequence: CASSRTGQNQPQHF. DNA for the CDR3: TGTGCCAGCAGTCGGACAGGGCAAAATCAGCCCCAGCATTTT.

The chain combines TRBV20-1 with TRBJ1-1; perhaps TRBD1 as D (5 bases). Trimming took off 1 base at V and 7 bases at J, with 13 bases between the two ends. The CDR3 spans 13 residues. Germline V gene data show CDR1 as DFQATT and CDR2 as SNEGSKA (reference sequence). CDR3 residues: CSARGTGTDEAFF. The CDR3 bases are TGCAGTGCTAGAGGAACCGGGACGGATGAAGCTTTCTTT.

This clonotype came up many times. The CDR3 spells CASSQAGGRGHTDTQYF. DNA of the CDR3: TGCGCCAGCAGCCAAGCTGGGGGTAGGGGGCACACAGATACGCAGTATTTT. V is TRBV4-3 and J is TRBJ2-3; TRBD1 matches at 7 bases. CDR3 length equals 17 residues. Germline CDR1 is LGHNA and CDR2 is YSLEER. The trim removed 1 base at V and 2 bases at J, leaving 9 bases unmatched.

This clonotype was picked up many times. The CDR3 DNA sequence: TGTGCCAGCAGCCAAGTAACCGGGGCATACAATGAGCAGTTCTTC. Translating it yields CASSQVTGAYNEQFF. This chain connects TRBV3-1 to TRBJ2-1; D tentatively reads TRBD1 or TRBD2 (5 bases each). The CDR3 is 15 residues long. The V end lost 1 base, the J end lost 4 bases, and 11 bases lay between the germline ends. Germline CDR1 is LGHDT and CDR2 is YNNKEL (reference sequence).

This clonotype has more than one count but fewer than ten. CDR3 loop: CASSYSWTENEQFF. The CDR3 region has the DNA TGTGCCAGCAGTTACTCGTGGACTGAAAATGAGCAGTTCTTC. V usage is TRBV6-2 or TRBV6-3 and J usage is TRBJ2-1; TRBD2 is a possible D gene (5 bases). This CDR3 comprises 14 residues. The germline V gene has CDR1 MNHEY and CDR2 SVGEGT. Trimming stripped 0 bases from V and 7 bases from J, with 10 bases between.

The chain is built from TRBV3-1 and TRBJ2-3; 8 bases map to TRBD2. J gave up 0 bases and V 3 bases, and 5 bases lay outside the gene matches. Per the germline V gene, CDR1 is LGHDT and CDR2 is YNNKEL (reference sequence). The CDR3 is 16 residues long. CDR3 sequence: CASSHAAGVSTDTQYF. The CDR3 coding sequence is TGTGCCAGCAGCCACGCAGCGGGGGTGAGCACAGATACGCAGTATTTT.

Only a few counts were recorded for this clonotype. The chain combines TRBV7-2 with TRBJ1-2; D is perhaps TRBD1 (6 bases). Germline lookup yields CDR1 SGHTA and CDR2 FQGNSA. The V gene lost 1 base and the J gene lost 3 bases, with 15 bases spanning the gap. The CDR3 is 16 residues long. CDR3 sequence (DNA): TGTGCCAGCAGCTTAGTCTCAGGGGTGGTGGACTATGGCTACACCTTC. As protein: CASSLVSGVVDYGYTF.